The 26 T cell receptor beta chains below all came from one sample that was sequenced in a study of Graves' ophthalmopathy and Graves' hyperthyroidism. TCR beta CDR3 regions were amplified from RNA transcripts. RT-PCR was first run with HTBI primers, then multiplex PCR in a second round. TCRdb reprocessed the multiplex PCR reads with MiXCR, giving one entry per CDR3 protein. Of over a million distinct CDR3 sequences listed, 35% to 40% were seen once; the top ten hold roughly 11%. The specimen sequenced was peripheral blood or thyroid tissue (not recorded which). All receptors come from an adult man with Graves' hyperthyroidism.

The chain combines TRBV10-2 with TRBJ1-2, with a weak D call TRBD1 (5 bases). Per germline, CDR1 WSHSY and CDR2 SAAADI. This CDR3 is 16 amino acids long. Deletions cut 4 bases from V and 2 bases from J, with 17 bases between. The CDR3 here is CASSGKDSLLNYGYTF. DNA of the CDR3: TGCGCCAGCAGTGGCAAAGACAGTCTTTTAAACTATGGCTACACCTTC.

The chain links TRBV20-1 to TRBJ1-5; 8 bases align to TRBD1. There are 16 residues in the CDR3. Trimming cost V 5 bases and J 6 bases; bases outside gene matches: 15. The germline V gene has CDR1 DFQATT and CDR2 SNEGSKA (reference sequence). The CDR3 DNA reads TGCAGTGCTTTCCCGACAGGGGAAGGTCTCCGTCAGCCCCAGCATTTT. Amino acid sequence: CSAFPTGEGLRQPQHF.

This clonotype was detected a few times. The V call is TRBV4-1, the J call TRBJ1-1, with D possibly matching TRBD1 (5 bases). This CDR3 spans 17 amino acids. The V end was cut by 1 base, the J end by 0 bases, with 15 bases between. The V gene's germline CDR1 is MGHRA and CDR2 YSYEKL. The CDR3 region has the DNA TGCGCCAGCAGCCAAGGGGTCGGGGCGGACATGAACACTGAAGCTTTCTTT. This sequence encodes CASSQGVGADMNTEAFF.

CDR3 loop: CASSPTEGQPQHF. CDR3 nucleotides: TGTGCCAGCTCACCGACAGAAGGGCAGCCCCAGCATTTT. The rearrangement joins TRBV18 to TRBJ1-5; maybe TRBD1 (5 bases). This CDR3 is 13 amino acids long. The ends were cut back, 3 bases at V and 7 bases at J, with 10 bases in the middle. CDR1 is KGHSH and CDR2 is LQKENI in the germline V gene.

This clonotype was counted ten times or more. The V gene is TRBV25-1, the J gene TRBJ2-2; weak D call: TRBD1 (5 bases). V lost 4 bases to trimming and J lost 5 bases, with 11 bases between them. Per the germline V gene, CDR1 is MGHDK and CDR2 is SYGVNS. CDR3 length: 14 amino acids. In DNA, the CDR3 is TGTGCCAGCAGTGTAGCAGGGCCGACCGGGGAGCTGTTTTTT. This translates into CASSVAGPTGELFF.

On this clonotype itself: A much more abundant neighbour one base away suggests this may be a read error. DNA of the CDR3: TGTGCCAGCAGGGCGGAAGACACTGAAGCTCTCTTT. This encodes CASRAEDTEALF. J is TRBJ1-1 and V is TRBV6-5; D is unresolved. Germline values: CDR1 MNHEY, CDR2 SVGAGI. This CDR3 region has 12 residues.

This clonotype showed up just a few times. The rearrangement uses TRBV2 and TRBJ2-5, with 7 bases matching TRBD2. V lost 6 bases and J lost 5; bases outside the gene matches: 9. Germline V gene data show CDR1 as SNHLY and CDR2 as FYNNEI. This CDR3 is 14 amino acids long. The CDR3 region has the DNA TGTGCCAGCAGGGGAACTAGCGTTGGGGAGACCCAGTACTTC. This codes for CASRGTSVGETQYF.

The chain links TRBV20-1 to TRBJ2-7; TRBD1 matches at 10 bases. The CDR3 loop spans 15 amino acids. Germline CDR1 and CDR2: DFQATT and SNEGSKA (reference sequence). Trimming at V came to 4 bases and at J to 2 bases, leaving 8 bases not matched to a gene. CDR3 sequence (DNA): TGCAGTGCTACTCCCGGGACAGGGGTACCCTACGAGCAGTACTTC. Translating it yields CSATPGTGVPYEQYF.

This clonotype was seen only once. This likely comes from a read error, as the CDR3 has no conserved phenylalanine or tryptophan at its end. This chain joins TRBV5-1 and TRBJ2-5; D possibly uses TRBD1 or TRBD2 (5 bases each). The CDR3 loop spans 12 amino acids. CDR1 SGHRS and CDR2 YFSETQ come from the germline V gene. V gave up 4 bases and J gave up 2 bases, with 6 bases separating them. This CDR3 reads CASSGGQETQYL. Written as DNA, the CDR3 is TGCGCCAGCAGCGGGGGACAAGAGACCCAGTACCTC.

This clonotype was recorded at least ten times. Relative to the germline gene, one junction end is altered; a read error may explain this. The chain has TRBV10-3 and TRBJ2-5; no clear D. Germline-derived CDR1 and CDR2 are ENHRY and SYGVKD. The CDR3 runs 13 residues. The CDR3 is CASSAGRKETQYF. The CDR3 nucleotides are TGTGCCAGCAGTGCTGGACGTAAAGAGACCCAGTACTTC.

This chain links TRBV19 with TRBJ1-2, with D possibly being TRBD1 (6 bases). The V end was cut by 3 bases, the J end by 0 bases, with 29 bases between. In germline, CDR1 is LNHDA, CDR2 SQIVND (reference sequence). The CDR3 has 21 residues. CDR3 amino acids: CASSMTINTETRTAANYGYTF. Here the CDR3 DNA reads TGTGCCAGTAGTATGACGATAAACACTGAAACCAGGACAGCCGCTAACTATGGCTACACCTTC.

At least ten counts were recorded for this clonotype. The chain employs TRBV7-8 and TRBJ2-7; 7 bases match TRBD1. The V and J ends lost 5 bases and 3 bases, in that order; junction bases with no gene match: 10. This CDR3 spans 15 amino acids. The V gene's germline CDR1 is SGHVS and CDR2 FQNEAQ. The CDR3, as DNA: TGTGCCAGCAGCCCTGCCGGGGCAGGGGGCTACGAGCAGTACTTC. It is translated as CASSPAGAGGYEQYF. Using reference TRBV7-8 and TRBJ2-7 for the parts outside the CDR3, the full variable domain is GAGVSQSPRYKVAKRGQDVALRCDPISGHVSLFWYQQALGQGPEFLTYFQNEAQLDKSGLPSDRFFAERPEGSVSTLKIQRTQQEDSAVYLCASSPAGAGGYEQYFGPGTRLTVT.

In DNA form, the CDR3 reads TGTGCCAGCAGCCCAGGGACAGGTTCCGGCTACACCTTC. As protein: CASSPGTGSGYTF. This chain links TRBV11-2 with TRBJ1-2; 8 bases are shared with TRBD1. J gave up 8 bases and V 5 bases, and 7 bases lay outside the gene matches. The CDR3 totals 13 residues. Germline CDR1 SGHAT, CDR2 FQNNGV.

This clonotype was seen only a few times. The gene calls are TRBV6-5 and TRBJ2-7; D not certain. The CDR3 contains 15 residues. Germline V gene sequence: CDR1 MNHEY, CDR2 SVGAGI. The ends were cut back, 7 bases at V and 0 bases at J, with 16 bases in the middle. Here the CDR3 DNA reads TGTGCCAGCAACGACGTGGGTAGAAGCTCCTACGAGCAGTACTTC. This sequence encodes CASNDVGRSSYEQYF.

The rearrangement uses TRBV10-3 and TRBJ2-7; 11 bases align to TRBD1. The V segment lost 10 bases and the J segment 2 bases; nucleotides outside the gene matches: 4. CDR1 and CDR2 from the germline V gene are ENHRY and SYGVKD. The CDR3 sequence is 13 residues long. CDR3: CATQGQGAYEQYF. As DNA, the CDR3 is TGTGCCACCCAGGGACAGGGGGCCTACGAGCAGTACTTC.

This clonotype showed up just a few times. The V call is TRBV28, the J call TRBJ1-5, with 7 bases that match TRBD1. The CDR3 extends over 13 amino acids. Unmatched junction bases numbered 8, after V lost 6 bases and J lost 9 bases. Looked up from germline, CDR1 is MDHEN and CDR2 is SYDVKM. CDR3 in amino acids: CASRRQGGWPQHF. DNA of the CDR3: TGTGCCAGCAGAAGACAGGGTGGCTGGCCCCAGCATTTT.

This sequence joins TRBV7-8 and TRBJ1-2; 9 bases match TRBD1. The germline CDR1 and CDR2 sequences are SGHVS and FQNEAQ. Trimming took 6 bases from V and 5 from J; bases not matched to a gene: 10. The CDR3 covers 15 residues. CDR3 bases: TGTGCCAGCAGTCGAGCGGGACAGGGTTCTTATGGCTACACCTTC. Its protein is CASSRAGQGSYGYTF. Together with reference TRBV7-8 and TRBJ1-2, the CDR3 gives the full variable domain: GAGVSQSPRYKVAKRGQDVALRCDPISGHVSLFWYQQALGQGPEFLTYFQNEAQLDKSGLPSDRFFAERPEGSVSTLKIQRTQQEDSAVYLCASSRAGQGSYGYTFGSGTRLTVV.

This clonotype was recorded at least ten times. CDR3 sequence reads: CSARGGTSGETYQETQYF. The CDR3 coding sequence is TGCAGTGCTAGAGGGGGGACTAGCGGGGAGACGTACCAAGAGACCCAGTACTTC. The V call is TRBV20-1, the J call TRBJ2-5; TRBD2 matches 13 bases. The CDR3 has 18 residues. The germline CDR1 and CDR2 sequences are DFQATT and SNEGSKA (reference sequence). With 1 base clipped from V and 0 bases from J, the junction kept 8 bases outside the gene matches.

This clonotype was seen ten or more times. The V and J genes are TRBV7-8 and TRBJ2-5; D is undetermined. CDR1 and CDR2 (germline): SGHVS, FQNEAQ. Trimming removed 3 bases from V and 2 bases from J, with 13 bases in between. This CDR3 is 15 amino acids long. CDR3 residues: CASSFLLSTQETQYF. CDR3 sequence (DNA): TGTGCCAGCAGCTTCCTTCTCTCTACTCAAGAGACCCAGTACTTC.

This clonotype came up many times. The chain joins TRBV2 to TRBJ1-4; D not certain. Germline CDR1 reads SNHLY; CDR2 reads FYNNEI. The V end lost 8 bases, the J end lost 8 bases, and 9 bases lay between the germline ends. The CDR3 has 11 amino acids. CDR3 loop: CASSKEEKLFF. CDR3 sequence (DNA): TGTGCCAGCTCGAAGGAGGAAAAACTGTTTTTT. The complete variable domain, with remaining parts taken from reference TRBV2 and TRBJ1-4, reads EPEVTQTPSHQVTQMGQEVILRCVPISNHLYFYWYRQILGQKVEFLVSFYNNEISEKSEIFDDQFSVERPDGSNFTLKIRSTKLEDSAMYFCASSKEEKLFFGSGTQLSVL.

In regard to this clonotype: An end of the junction does not agree with germline; a read error may underlie this. The chain uses TRBV2 and TRBJ1-4; TRBD1 aligns across 7 bases. This CDR3 spans 16 amino acids. Per germline, CDR1 SNHLY and CDR2 FYNNEI. The CDR3: CAISESGTATNEKLFF. CDR3 sequence (DNA): TGTGCCATCAGTGAGTCGGGGACAGCAACTAATGAAAAACTGTTTTTT.

V gene TRBV7-2 combines with J gene TRBJ2-7; a possible D gene is TRBD1 (5 bases). This CDR3 spans 17 amino acids. Trimming took off 1 base at V and 0 bases at J, with 16 bases between the two ends. The V gene's germline CDR1 is SGHTA and CDR2 FQGNSA. CDR3 region: CASSLVPPQVFSYEQYF. CDR3 nucleotide sequence: TGTGCCAGCAGCTTAGTACCCCCACAGGTTTTCTCCTACGAGCAGTACTTC.

In this sample, this clonotype turned up a few times. The chain has TRBV19 and TRBJ1-5, with D hard to call. The V and J ends lost 3 bases and 7 bases respectively, with 16 bases between them. The CDR3 length is 15 residues. Germline CDR1 reads LNHDA; CDR2 reads SQIVND (reference sequence). CDR3 sequence: CASSIYGNLGQPQHF. The DNA of the CDR3 is TGTGCCAGTAGTATCTATGGGAATCTGGGGCAGCCCCAGCATTTT.

With regard to this clonotype: The junction departs from germline at one end; a sequencing error may be responsible. The chain links TRBV7-3 to TRBJ2-2; 10 nucleotides match TRBD2. Germline V gene lookup returns CDR1 SGHTA and CDR2 FQGTGA. The CDR3 runs to 15 residues. This CDR3 is CASSFPSGSTGKLFF. CDR3 sequence (DNA): TGTGCCAGCAGCTTCCCTAGCGGGAGCACCGGGAAGCTGTTTTTT.

The J gene is TRBJ2-7, the V gene TRBV20-1; D may be TRBD1 (6 bases). Germline V gene lookup returns CDR1 DFQATT and CDR2 SNEGSKA (reference sequence). V gave up 2 bases and J gave up 2 bases, with 16 bases separating them. The CDR3 covers 15 residues. CDR3 bases: TGCAGTGCTAGACTCGCCGGGACATCGCCCTACGAGCAGTACTTC. Its translation is CSARLAGTSPYEQYF.

The chain employs TRBV6-1 and TRBJ2-3; 8 bases fit TRBD1. Per germline, CDR1 MNHNS and CDR2 SASEGT. V shed 6 bases and J 2 bases; nucleotides not matched to a gene: 10. The CDR3 length is 16 residues. In nucleotides, the CDR3 is TGTGCCAGCAGCTTACCCGGGACAGGCGCCACAGATACGCAGTATTTT. Translating gives CASSLPGTGATDTQYF.